The present T cell receptor beta chain was sequenced within a study of spatial heterogeneity in lung cancer. Study overall: Counts of TCR transcripts in tumor regions tracked strongly with a T cell module score that came from matched bulk RNA-seq. General study results and limits: Expanded alpha and beta TCR counts within tumors tracked tumor mutation counts.

This clonotype was found a few times. Its cognate antigen is unknown. The CDR3 extends over 13 amino acids. Trimming left V 6 bases short and J 10 bases short, with 13 bases between. The germline V gene encodes CDR1 SGHAT and CDR2 FQDESV (reference sequence). TCRdb analysed the 5' RACE reads with MiXCR anew, one entry per CDR3 protein. Counted here are about 10,000 distinct CDR3 sequences, roughly 8% occurring once; the ten biggest clones make up about 18%. Time point indicated: sample taken at primary tumor resection. Samples were donated by 72 untreated early-stage non-small cell lung cancer patients.

The sample was lung tumor tissue, taken at surgery. This TCR came from a male donor with early-stage non-small cell lung cancer. The rearrangement links TRBV11-1 to TRBJ1-6, with no clear D. The CDR3 sequence is CASSSLLDSPLHF. The DNA for the CDR3 is TGTGCCAGCAGTTCGCTGCTGGACTCACCCCTCCACTTT. Full variable domain (remainder filled in from reference TRBV11-1 and TRBJ1-6): EAEVAQSPRYKITEKSQAVAFWCDPISGHATLYWYRQILGQGPELLVQFQDESVVDDSQLPKDRFSAERLKGVDSTLKIQPAELGDSAMYLCASSSLLDSPLHFGNGTRLTVT.